The present T cell receptor (beta chain) was sequenced within a study of blood T cells in healthy people across ages. Concerning this clonotype itself: Its cognate antigen is unknown. One end of the junction is discordant with germline, which a read error may explain.

Germline CDR1 and CDR2: MDHEN and SYDVKM. This CDR3 is 13 amino acids long. Then a second PCR, running about 6 to 11 cycles, was carried out with a sample-barcoded 5' primer and a J-beta primer mix. All cDNA molecules were each tagged by a template-switch adaptor with 12 random nucleotides. Using its own MiXCR run on the 5' RACE reads, TCRdb lists one record per CDR3 protein. The profile shows more than 650,000 distinct CDR3 sequences, 25% to 30% of them singletons. Whole-study findings and limits: Relative to aged donors, long-lived donors carried more naive CD4+ cells and displayed higher diversity.

The sample also formed part of further work on T cells of mothers and their children.

The clonotype was recovered from a boy younger than 18 in good health. The chain employs TRBV28 and TRBJ1-2; D unresolved. Material for sequencing was blood. The CDR3 sequence: CASSSRSYYGCTF. As DNA, the CDR3 is TGTGCCAGCAGTAGTAGGAGTTACTATGGCTGCACCTTC.